This record concerns one T cell receptor (beta chain) sequence. The entry originates in a study of blood T cells in healthy people across ages. It was with a sample-barcoded 5' primer and a J-beta primer mix that a second PCR of about 6 to 12 cycles was run. Every molecule of cDNA carried a tag from a template-switch adaptor with 12 random nucleotides. TCRdb passed the 5' RACE reads through MiXCR, listing each CDR3 protein once. This table holds fewer than 700,000 distinct CDR3 sequences, roughly 48% found once. The receptor comes from a man older than 75 in good health. The sequencing sample was made of blood.

The CDR3 DNA reads TGTGCCAGCAGCTCTAGGGGGGCAGGCTCCTACGAGCAGTACTTC. Its translation is CASSSRGAGSYEQYF. The J gene is TRBJ2-7, the V gene TRBV28, with D possibly being TRBD1 or TRBD2 (6 bases each). The germline V and J ends were trimmed by 6 bases and 0 bases, with 15 bases remaining between them. Germline V gene lookup returns CDR1 MDHEN and CDR2 SYDVKM. The length of the CDR3 is 15 residues.